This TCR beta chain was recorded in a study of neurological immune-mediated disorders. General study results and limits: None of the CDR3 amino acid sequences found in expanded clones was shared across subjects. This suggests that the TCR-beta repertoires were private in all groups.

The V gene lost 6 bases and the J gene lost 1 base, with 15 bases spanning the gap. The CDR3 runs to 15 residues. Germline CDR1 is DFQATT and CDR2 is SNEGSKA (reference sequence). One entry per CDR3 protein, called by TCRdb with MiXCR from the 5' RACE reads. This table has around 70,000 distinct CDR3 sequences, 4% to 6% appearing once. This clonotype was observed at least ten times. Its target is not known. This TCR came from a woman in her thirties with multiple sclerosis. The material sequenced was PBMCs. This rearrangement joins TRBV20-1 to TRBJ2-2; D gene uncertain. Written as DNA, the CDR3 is TGCAGTGCAAACTCGGCGGTTATGAACACCGGGGAGCTGTTTTTT. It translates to CSANSAVMNTGELFF.